This T cell receptor beta chain was obtained from a study of cytomegalovirus exposure and HLA in healthy donors. The CDR3 covers 16 residues. Per germline, CDR1 SGHRS and CDR2 YFSETQ. With V trimmed by 0 bases and J by 2 bases, 4 bases remained unmatched. Study outcomes and limitations: Some public TCRs appeared in many individuals, while most sequences were rare.

The PCR ran on 60 Vbeta and 13 Jbeta primers. This table comes from immunoSEQ multiplex PCR, and its TCRdb copy is limited to in-frame clones, with some not included. Found here are approximately 140,000 clones, around 85% of them singletons; the top ten hold 4% to 5%. For this clone: Its antigen is as yet unknown.

The clonotype comes from a middle-aged man in good health and CMV-seropositive. Specimen: PBMCs. This rearrangement joins TRBV5-1 to TRBJ2-2; 7 bases align to TRBD2. The CDR3 nucleotides read TGCGCCAGCAGCTTGGGGGCTAGCGGAAACACCGGGGAGCTGTTTTTT. Its protein product is CASSLGASGNTGELFF.